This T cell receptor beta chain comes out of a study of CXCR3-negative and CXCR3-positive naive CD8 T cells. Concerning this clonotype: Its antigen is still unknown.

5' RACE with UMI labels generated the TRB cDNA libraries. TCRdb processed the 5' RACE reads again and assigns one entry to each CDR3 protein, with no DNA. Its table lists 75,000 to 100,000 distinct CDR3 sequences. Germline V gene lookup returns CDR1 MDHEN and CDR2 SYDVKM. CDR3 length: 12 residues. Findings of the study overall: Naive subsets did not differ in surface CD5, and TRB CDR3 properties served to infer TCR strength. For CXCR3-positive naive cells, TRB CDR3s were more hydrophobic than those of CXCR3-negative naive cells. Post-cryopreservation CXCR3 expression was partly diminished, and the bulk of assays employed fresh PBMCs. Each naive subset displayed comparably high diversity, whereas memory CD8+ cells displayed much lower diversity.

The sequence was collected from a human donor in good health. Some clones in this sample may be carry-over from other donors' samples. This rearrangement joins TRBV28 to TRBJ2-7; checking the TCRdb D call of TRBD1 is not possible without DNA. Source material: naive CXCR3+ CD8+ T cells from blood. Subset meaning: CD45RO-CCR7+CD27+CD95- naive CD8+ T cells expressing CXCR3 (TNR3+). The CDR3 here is CASSLTQGGQYF.